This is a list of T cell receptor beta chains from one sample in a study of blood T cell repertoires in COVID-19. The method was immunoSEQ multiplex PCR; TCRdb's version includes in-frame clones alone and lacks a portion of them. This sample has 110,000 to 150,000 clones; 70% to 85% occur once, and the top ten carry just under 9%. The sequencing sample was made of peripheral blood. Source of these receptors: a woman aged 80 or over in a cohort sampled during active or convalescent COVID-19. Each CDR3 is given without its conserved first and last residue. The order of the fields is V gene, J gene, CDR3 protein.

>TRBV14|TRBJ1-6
ASASTGTEDSPLH
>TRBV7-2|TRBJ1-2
ASTRQGVITGAGYT
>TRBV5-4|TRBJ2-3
ASSLSVGSTDTQY
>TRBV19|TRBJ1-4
ASSNPRGVDLGREKLF
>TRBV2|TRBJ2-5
ASTGSQETQY
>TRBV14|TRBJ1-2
ASSRGQGRYYGYT
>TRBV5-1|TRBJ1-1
ASSLQVTTEAF
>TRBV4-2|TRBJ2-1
ASSHLGGVGYNEQF
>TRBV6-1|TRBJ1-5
ASSEAGFGTRAQH
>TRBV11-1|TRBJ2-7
ASSTRTSGAYEQY
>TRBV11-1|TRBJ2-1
ASSPRRAGNREQF
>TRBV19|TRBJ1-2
ASSGTGDYGYT
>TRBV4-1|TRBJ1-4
ASSQDRRTNEKLF
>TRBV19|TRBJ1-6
ASSPGVNSPLH
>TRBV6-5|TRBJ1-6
ASSLDGIAYNSPLH
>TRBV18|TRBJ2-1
ASSPGLAGGLYEQF
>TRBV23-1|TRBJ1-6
ASRWTGGSDSPLH
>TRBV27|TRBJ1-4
ASSRANEKLF
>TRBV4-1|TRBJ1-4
ASSRQGGGSDEKLF
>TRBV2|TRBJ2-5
ASKLHKRRESGSFQETQY
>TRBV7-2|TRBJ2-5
ASSPSYQETQY
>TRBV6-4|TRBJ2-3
ASSDDLRGLQY
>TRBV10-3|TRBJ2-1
ALRTGTGNDEQF
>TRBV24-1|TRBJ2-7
ATMQDRGNYEQY
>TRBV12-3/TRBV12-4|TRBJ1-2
ASRPLGHGYT
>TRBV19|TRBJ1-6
ASSIINNSPLH
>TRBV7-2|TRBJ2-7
ASSESPSENYEQY
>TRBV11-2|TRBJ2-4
ASSDRAKNIQY
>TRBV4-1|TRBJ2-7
ASSQGALADLYEQY
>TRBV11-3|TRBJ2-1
ASSLGRYNEQF
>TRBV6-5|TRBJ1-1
ASSYSKDTMNTEAF
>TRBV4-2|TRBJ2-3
ASSQEAIVAGTSTDTQY
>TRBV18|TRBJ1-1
ASSPRQGIGLGAF
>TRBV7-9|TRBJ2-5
ASSFGVGETQY
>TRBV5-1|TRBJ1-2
ASSVDRVGYT
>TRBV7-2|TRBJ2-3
ASSLGTSGGGDTQY
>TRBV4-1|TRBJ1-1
ASSISAGGQTVNTEAF
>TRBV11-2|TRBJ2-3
ASSLGAGGPDTQY
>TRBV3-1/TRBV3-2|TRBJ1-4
ASSPWGQKRTTNEKLF
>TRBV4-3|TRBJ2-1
ASSQDEGDEQF
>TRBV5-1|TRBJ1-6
ASSFVGQNSPLH
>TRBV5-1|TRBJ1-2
ASSSWRAGFGYT
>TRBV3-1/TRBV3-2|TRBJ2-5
ASSLTGEFRGKETQY
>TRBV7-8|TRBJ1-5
ASSLSRANQPQH